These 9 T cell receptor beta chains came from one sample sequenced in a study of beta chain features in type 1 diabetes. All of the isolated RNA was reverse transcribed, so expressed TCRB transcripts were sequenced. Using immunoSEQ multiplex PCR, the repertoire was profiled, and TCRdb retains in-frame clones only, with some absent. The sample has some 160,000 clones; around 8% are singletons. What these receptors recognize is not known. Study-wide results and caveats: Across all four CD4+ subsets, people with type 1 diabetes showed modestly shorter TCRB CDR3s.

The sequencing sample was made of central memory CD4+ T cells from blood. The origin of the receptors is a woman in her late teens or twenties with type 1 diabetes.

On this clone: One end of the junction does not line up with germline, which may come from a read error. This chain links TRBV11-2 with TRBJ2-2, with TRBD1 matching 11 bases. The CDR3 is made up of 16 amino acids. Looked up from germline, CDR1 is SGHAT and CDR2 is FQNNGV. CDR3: CASSAWTGGDTRELFF. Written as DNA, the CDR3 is TGTGCCAGCAGCGCCTGGACAGGGGGCGACACCAGGGAGCTGTTTTTT.

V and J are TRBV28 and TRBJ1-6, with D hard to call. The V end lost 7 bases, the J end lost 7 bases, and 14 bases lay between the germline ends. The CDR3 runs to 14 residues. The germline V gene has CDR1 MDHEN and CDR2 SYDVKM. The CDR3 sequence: CASTLRITNSPLHF. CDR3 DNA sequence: TGTGCCAGCACATTGAGGATTACAAATTCACCCCTCCACTTT.

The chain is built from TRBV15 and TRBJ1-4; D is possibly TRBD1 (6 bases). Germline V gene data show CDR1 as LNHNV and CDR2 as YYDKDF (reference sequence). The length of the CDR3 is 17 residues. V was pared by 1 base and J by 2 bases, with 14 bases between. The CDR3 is CATSRGRIDRTNEKLFF. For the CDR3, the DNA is TGTGCCACCAGCAGAGGCCGTATTGACAGGACTAATGAAAAACTGTTTTTT.

The CDR3 DNA is TGTGCCAGCAGTTCTCCGGGGGGGCGCTTGGATAACGGGGAGCTGTTTTTT. Its protein is CASSSPGGRLDNGELFF. The chain joins TRBV28 to TRBJ2-2; 8 positions match TRBD2. The CDR3 runs to 17 residues. Germline V gene sequence: CDR1 MDHEN, CDR2 SYDVKM. The V segment lost 4 bases and the J segment 7 bases; nucleotides outside the gene matches: 14. Using reference TRBV28 and TRBJ2-2 for the parts outside the CDR3, the full variable domain is DVKVTQSSRYLVKRTGEKVFLECVQDMDHENMFWYRQDPGLGLRLIYFSYDVKMKEKGDIPEGYSVSREKKERFSLILESASTNQTSMYLCASSSPGGRLDNGELFFGEGSRLTVL.

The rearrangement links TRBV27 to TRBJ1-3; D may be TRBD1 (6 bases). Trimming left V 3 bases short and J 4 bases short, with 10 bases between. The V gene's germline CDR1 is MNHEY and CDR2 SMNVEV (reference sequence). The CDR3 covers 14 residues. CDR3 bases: TGTGCCAGCAGTTTCGGGGGGCAAGGAAACACCATATATTTT. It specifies CASSFGGQGNTIYF.

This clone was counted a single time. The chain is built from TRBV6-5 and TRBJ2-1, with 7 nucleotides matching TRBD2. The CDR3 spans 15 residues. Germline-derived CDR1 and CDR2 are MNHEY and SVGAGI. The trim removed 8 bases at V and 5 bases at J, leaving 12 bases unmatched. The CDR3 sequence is CASQRLAASNNEQFF. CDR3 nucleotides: TGTGCCAGCCAAAGACTAGCCGCGTCAAACAATGAGCAGTTCTTC.

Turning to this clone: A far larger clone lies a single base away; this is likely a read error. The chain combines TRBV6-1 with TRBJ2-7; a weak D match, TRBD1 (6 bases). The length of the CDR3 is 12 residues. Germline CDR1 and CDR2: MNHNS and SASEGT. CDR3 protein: CAGSGQPYEQYF. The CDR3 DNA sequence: TGTGCCGGCAGTGGACAGCCCTACGAGCAGTACTTC.

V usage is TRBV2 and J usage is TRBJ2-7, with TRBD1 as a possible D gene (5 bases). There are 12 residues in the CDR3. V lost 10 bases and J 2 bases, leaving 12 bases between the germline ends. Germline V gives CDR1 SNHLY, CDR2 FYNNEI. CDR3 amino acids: CATSQGTYEQYF. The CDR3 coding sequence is TGTGCCACCAGCCAGGGTACCTACGAGCAGTACTTC.

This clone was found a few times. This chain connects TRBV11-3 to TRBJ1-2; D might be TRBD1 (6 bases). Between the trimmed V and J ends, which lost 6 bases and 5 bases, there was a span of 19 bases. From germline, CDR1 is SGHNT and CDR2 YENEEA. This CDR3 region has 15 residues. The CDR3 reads CASSRNQQGAYGYTF. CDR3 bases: TGTGCCAGCAGTCGTAATCAACAGGGAGCATATGGCTACACCTTC.